Described below is a single TCR beta chain sequence and its context. No antigen is known for it. Clones were read by immunoSEQ multiplex PCR, and TCRdb kept only the in-frame ones, dropping some. Of over 50,000 clones listed, about four fifths are singletons. This sample was included in a study of OX40 agonist ivuxolimab in advanced cancers. V was pared by 3 bases and J by 8 bases, with 9 bases of the junction left unmatched. CDR1 and CDR2 from the germline V gene are MDHEN and SYDVKM. The length of the CDR3 is 15 residues. Study-level findings and limits: On average, CD8+ T cells had more expanded clones than CD4+. Near-lowest levels of clonal expansion characterized partial responders at 0.1-3.0 mg/kg. Expanded peripheral T-cell antigen specificity went undetermined.

Specimen: CD4+ or CD8+ T cells sorted from blood, collected in a trial of the OX40 agonist ivuxolimab. This TCR was sampled from an adult with an advanced solid tumor such as melanoma, head and neck, liver or kidney cancer. The chain links TRBV28 to TRBJ2-1, with 8 bases lining up with TRBD2. The CDR3 DNA follows: TGTGCCAGCAGTTTCTCCGGACTAGCTATAGATGAGCAGTTCTTC. As protein: CASSFSGLAIDEQFF.